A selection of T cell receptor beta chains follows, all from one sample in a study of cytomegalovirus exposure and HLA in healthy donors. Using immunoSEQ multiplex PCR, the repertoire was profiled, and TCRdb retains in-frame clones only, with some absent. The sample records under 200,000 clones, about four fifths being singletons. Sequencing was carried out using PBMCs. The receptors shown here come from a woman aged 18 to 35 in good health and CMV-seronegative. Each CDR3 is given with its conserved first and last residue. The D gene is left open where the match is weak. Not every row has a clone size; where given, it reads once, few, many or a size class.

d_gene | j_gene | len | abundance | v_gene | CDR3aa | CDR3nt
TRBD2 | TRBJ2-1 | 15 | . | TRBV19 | CASGGLAGFYNEQFF | TGTGCCAGCGGGGGACTAGCGGGGTTTTACAATGAGCAGTTCTTC
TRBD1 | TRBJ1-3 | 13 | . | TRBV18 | CASSHQGVNTIYF | TGTGCCAGCTCACACCAGGGGGTAAACACCATATATTTT
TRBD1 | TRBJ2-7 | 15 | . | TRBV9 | CASSPGTGWSYEQYF | TGTGCCAGCAGCCCAGGGACAGGGTGGAGCTACGAGCAGTACTTC
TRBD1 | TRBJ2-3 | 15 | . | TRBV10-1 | CASSEEGRGLGTQYF | TGCGCCAGCAGTGAGGAGGGCAGGGGGTTAGGTACGCAGTATTTT
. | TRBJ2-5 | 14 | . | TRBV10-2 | CASTGPEGGETQYF | TGCGCCAGCACCGGGCCCGAGGGAGGAGAGACCCAGTACTTC
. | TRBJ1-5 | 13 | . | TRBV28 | CASSRGVGQPQHF | TGTGCCAGCAGTCGGGGGGTGGGGCAGCCCCAGCATTTT
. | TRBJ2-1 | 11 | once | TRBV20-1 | CSASRGNEQFF | TGCAGTGCCTCCCGGGGTAATGAGCAGTTCTTC
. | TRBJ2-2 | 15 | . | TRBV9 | CASSPPGRITGELFF | TGTGCCAGCAGTCCTCCCGGCAGGATCACCGGGGAGCTGTTTTTT
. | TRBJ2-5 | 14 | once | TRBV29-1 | CSVEEWTAEETQYF | TGCAGCGTTGAGGAGTGGACAGCCGAAGAGACCCAGTACTTC
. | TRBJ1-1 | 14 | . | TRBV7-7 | CASSILRGDTEAFF | TGTGCCAGCAGCATATTACGGGGGGACACTGAAGCTTTCTTT
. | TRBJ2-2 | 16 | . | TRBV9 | CASSVGGGVNTGELFF | TGTGCCAGCAGCGTAGGCGGCGGGGTGAACACCGGGGAGCTGTTTTTT
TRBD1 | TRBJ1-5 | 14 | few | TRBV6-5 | CASSPRGANQPQHF | TGTGCCAGCAGCCCCAGGGGGGCAAATCAGCCCCAGCATTTT
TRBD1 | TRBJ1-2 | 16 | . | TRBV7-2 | CASSRNRGQGLQGYTF | TGTGCCAGCAGCAGGAACAGGGGACAGGGCCTTCAGGGCTACACCTTC
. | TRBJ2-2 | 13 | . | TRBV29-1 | CTMTAENTGELFF | TGCACCATGACGGCGGAGAACACCGGGGAGCTGTTTTTT
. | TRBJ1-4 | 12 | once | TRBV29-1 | CSVGGGREKLFF | TGCAGCGTTGGTGGGGGCAGGGAAAAACTGTTTTTT
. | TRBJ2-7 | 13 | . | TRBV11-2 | CASSLAEGYEQYF | TGTGCCAGCAGCTTAGCAGAGGGCTACGAGCAGTACTTC
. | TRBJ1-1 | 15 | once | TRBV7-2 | CASSLKSGWNTEAFF | TGTGCCAGCAGCTTAAAATCAGGGTGGAACACTGAAGCTTTCTTT
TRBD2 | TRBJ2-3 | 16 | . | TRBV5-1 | CASRFRAGESTDTQYF | TGCGCCAGCAGATTCCGGGCGGGGGAAAGCACAGATACGCAGTATTTT
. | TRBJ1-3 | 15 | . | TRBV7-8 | CASSLAGGGGNTIYF | TGTGCCAGCAGCTTAGCCGGCGGGGGTGGAAACACCATATATTTT
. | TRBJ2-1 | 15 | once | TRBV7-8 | CASSSVGSRRWETFF | TGTGCCAGCAGCTCGGTCGGCAGCCGGCGGTGGGAGACGTTCTTC
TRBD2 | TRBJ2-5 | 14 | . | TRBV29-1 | CSVEDTSGGETQYF | TGCAGCGTTGAAGATACCAGCGGGGGGGAGACCCAGTACTTC
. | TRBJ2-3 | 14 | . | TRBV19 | CASSIAGSTDTQYF | TGTGCCAGTAGTATAGCGGGGAGCACAGATACGCAGTATTTT
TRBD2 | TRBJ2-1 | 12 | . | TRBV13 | CASSLGGTRIFF | TGTGCCAGCAGCTTAGGAGGGACTAGAATATTCTTC
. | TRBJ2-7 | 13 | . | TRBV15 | CATSRVQGYEQYF | TGTGCCACCAGCAGAGTACAGGGCTACGAGCAGTACTTC
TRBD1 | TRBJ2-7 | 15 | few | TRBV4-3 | CASSQAGTGRNEQYF | TGCGCCAGCAGCCAAGCCGGGACAGGGCGAAACGAGCAGTACTTC
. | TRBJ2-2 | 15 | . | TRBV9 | CASSVGSTSTGELFF | TGTGCCAGCAGCGTAGGGAGTACTTCCACCGGGGAGCTGTTTTTT
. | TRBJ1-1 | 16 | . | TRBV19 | CASSTADGGPRAEAFF | TGTGCCAGTAGTACGGCTGACGGCGGCCCGCGAGCTGAAGCTTTCTTT
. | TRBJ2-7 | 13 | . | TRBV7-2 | CASSLVSNYEQYF | TGTGCCAGCAGCTTAGTCTCAAACTACGAGCAGTACTTC
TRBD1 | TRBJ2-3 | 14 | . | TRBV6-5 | CASSYDRGWDTQYF | TGTGCCAGCAGTTATGACAGGGGTTGGGATACGCAGTATTTT
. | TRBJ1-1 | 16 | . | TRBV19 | CASSIIPGQQNTEAFF | TGTGCCAGTAGTATTATTCCCGGACAGCAGAACACTGAAGCTTTCTTT
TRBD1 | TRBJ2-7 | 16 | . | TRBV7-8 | CASSLAQGAGTYEQYF | TGTGCCAGCAGCTTGGCACAGGGGGCTGGTACCTACGAGCAGTACTTC
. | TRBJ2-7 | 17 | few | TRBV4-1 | CASSQSANRDSGYEQYF | TGCGCCAGCAGCCAATCAGCGAACCGCGATTCGGGCTACGAGCAGTACTTC
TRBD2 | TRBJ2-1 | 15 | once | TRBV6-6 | CASSYGLAGVREQFF | TGTGCCAGCAGTTATGGACTAGCGGGAGTTAGAGAGCAGTTCTTC
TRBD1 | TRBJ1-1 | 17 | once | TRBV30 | CAWSGFRTGGMNTEAFF | TGTGCCTGGAGTGGATTTAGGACAGGGGGGATGAACACTGAAGCTTTCTTT
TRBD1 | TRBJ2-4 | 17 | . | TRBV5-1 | CASSLRRGQGSKNIQYF | TGCGCCAGCAGCTTGAGGCGGGGACAGGGTTCCAAAAACATTCAGTACTTC
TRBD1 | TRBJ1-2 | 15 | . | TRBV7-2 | CASSLRTGANYGYTF | TGTGCCAGCAGCTTGAGGACAGGGGCGAACTATGGCTACACCTTC
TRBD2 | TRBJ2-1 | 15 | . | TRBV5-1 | CASSLGGLAAHEQFF | TGCGCCAGCAGCTTGGGGGGACTAGCGGCCCATGAGCAGTTCTTC
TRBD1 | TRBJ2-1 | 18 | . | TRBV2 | CASSPGQGWGGRSNEQFF | TGTGCCAGCTCCCCGGGACAGGGATGGGGCGGGAGATCCAATGAGCAGTTCTTC
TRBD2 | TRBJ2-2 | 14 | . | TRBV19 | CASTLAGYTGELFF | TGTGCCAGTACTCTAGCGGGGTACACCGGGGAGCTGTTTTTT
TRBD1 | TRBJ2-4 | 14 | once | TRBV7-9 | CASSEGPGTGLGNF | TGTGCCAGCAGCGAGGGTCCCGGGACAGGTTTGGGGAACTTC
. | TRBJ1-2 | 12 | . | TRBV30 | CAWSVEEGSHTF | TGTGCCTGGAGTGTGGAAGAGGGCTCTCACACCTTC
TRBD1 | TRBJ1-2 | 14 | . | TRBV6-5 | CASRGDRGLDGYTF | TGTGCCAGCAGAGGGGACAGGGGGCTGGATGGCTACACCTTC
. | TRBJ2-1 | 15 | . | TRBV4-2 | CASSQDTGLADEQFF | TGTGCCAGCAGCCAAGATACGGGACTCGCGGATGAGCAGTTCTTC
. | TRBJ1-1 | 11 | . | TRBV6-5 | CASSYLTEAFF | TGTGCCAGCAGTTATCTCACTGAAGCTTTCTTT
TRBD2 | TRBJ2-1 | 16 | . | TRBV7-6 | CASSAQTSGRRYEQFF | TGTGCCAGCAGCGCCCAGACTAGCGGGAGGAGGTATGAGCAGTTCTTC